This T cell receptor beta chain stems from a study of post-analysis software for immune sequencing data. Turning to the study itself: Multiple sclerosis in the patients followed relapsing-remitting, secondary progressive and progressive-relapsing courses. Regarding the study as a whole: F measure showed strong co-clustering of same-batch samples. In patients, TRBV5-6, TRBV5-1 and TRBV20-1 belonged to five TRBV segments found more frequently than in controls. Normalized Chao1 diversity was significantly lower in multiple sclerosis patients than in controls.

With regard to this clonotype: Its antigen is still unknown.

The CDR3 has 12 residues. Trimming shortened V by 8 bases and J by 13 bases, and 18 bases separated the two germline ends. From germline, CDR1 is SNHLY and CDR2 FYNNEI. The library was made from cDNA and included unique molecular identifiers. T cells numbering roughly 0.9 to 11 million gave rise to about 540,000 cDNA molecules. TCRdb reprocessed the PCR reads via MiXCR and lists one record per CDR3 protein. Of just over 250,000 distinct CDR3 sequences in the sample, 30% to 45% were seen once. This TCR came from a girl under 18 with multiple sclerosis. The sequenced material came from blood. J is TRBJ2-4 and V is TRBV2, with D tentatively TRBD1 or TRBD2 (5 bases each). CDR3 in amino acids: CASQDSLGEQYF. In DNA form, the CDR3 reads TGTGCCAGCCAAGACAGCCTAGGGGAGCAGTACTTC.